Shown below are 21 T cell receptor beta chains from a single sample sequenced in a study of cytotoxic CD8 clonotypes in ibrutinib-treated CLL. Libraries were prepared by immunoSEQ multiplex PCR; TCRdb keeps only in-frame clonotypes and omits some of them. This table has some 10,000 clones, around three quarters appearing once. The material sequenced was PBMCs, taken at disease progression, from a patient treated with ibrutinib. The source is a human donor with chronic lymphocytic leukemia.

As DNA, the CDR3 is TGTGCCAGCAGCCCCCCGGGGGGGGGCGGTGAGACCCAGTACTTC. It is translated as CASSPPGGGGETQYF. The V call is TRBV11-3, the J call TRBJ2-5; the match to TRBD2 covers 8 bases. The CDR3 sequence is 15 residues long. V lost 5 bases, J lost 5 bases, and 10 bases stayed unmatched. CDR1 SGHNT and CDR2 YENEEA come from the germline V gene.

The chain links TRBV7-4 to TRBJ2-2; TRBD1 agrees at 10 bases. J gave up 1 base and V 10 bases, and 3 bases lay outside the gene matches. Germline assignment: CDR1 SGHVT and CDR2 SQSDAQ. This CDR3 comprises 14 residues. CDR3 protein: CATRDRGNTGELFF. The CDR3 bases are TGTGCCACCCGGGACAGGGGGAACACCGGGGAGCTGTTTTTT.

The chain carries TRBV28 and TRBJ2-5; 11 bases align to TRBD2. V lost 3 bases to trimming and J lost 7 bases; unmatched junction nucleotides: 4. Germline V gene data show CDR1 as MDHEN and CDR2 as SYDVKM. The CDR3 sequence is 14 residues long. The CDR3 nucleotides are TGTGCCAGCAGTTTCGATCTAGCGGGAGGGACCCAGTACTTC. Translated, it gives CASSFDLAGGTQYF.

J is TRBJ2-5 and V is TRBV5-1; D is undetermined. The CDR3 extends over 13 amino acids. CDR1 is SGHRS and CDR2 is YFSETQ in the germline V gene. V was cut by 4 bases and J by 7 bases, with 14 bases left in between. The CDR3 DNA follows: TGCGCCAGCAGCGGGGAACTTATCGGGACCCAGTACTTC. It yields the protein CASSGELIGTQYF.

The CDR3 DNA reads TGTGCCAGTAGTACCACATGGACTAATAGGCGATTGGAGTTCTTC. Translated: CASSTTWTNRRLEFF. The chain is built from TRBV19 and TRBJ2-1; possibly TRBD2 for D (6 bases). This CDR3 comprises 15 residues. Germline V lookup: CDR1 LNHDA, CDR2 SQIVND (reference sequence). Trimming shortened V by 4 bases and J by 14 bases, and 24 bases separated the two germline ends.

This clone was found a few times. The V gene is TRBV29-1, the J gene TRBJ2-7; 11 positions agree with TRBD1. Germline V gene lookup returns CDR1 SQVTM and CDR2 ANQGSEA. The CDR3 runs to 14 residues. Trimming removed 0 bases from V and 6 bases from J; junction bases left unmatched: 4. The DNA for the CDR3 is TGCAGCGTTGAAGACCCTGGGACAGGGGGCGAGCAGTACTTC. Residues: CSVEDPGTGGEQYF.

This clone is large (0.1 to 1%) by share. CDR3 sequence reads: CASSEGHQPPQPQHF. For the CDR3, the DNA is TGTGCCAGCAGTGAGGGACATCAACCTCCCCAGCCCCAGCATTTT. The chain is built from TRBV6-1 and TRBJ1-5, with a possible D match to TRBD1 (6 bases). V dropped 3 bases and J dropped 7 bases, with 16 bases sitting between them. In germline, CDR1 is MNHNS, CDR2 SASEGT. The CDR3 runs to 15 residues.

The chain carries TRBV5-1 and TRBJ2-3; a possible D gene is TRBD2 (7 bases). The V end lost 7 bases, the J end lost 0 bases, and 12 bases lay between the germline ends. Germline V CDR1 and CDR2: SGHRS, YFSETQ. The CDR3 is 14 residues long. The CDR3 sequence: CASVKGGSTDTQYF. The DNA for the CDR3 is TGCGCCAGCGTCAAGGGGGGGAGCACAGATACGCAGTATTTT.

The genes are TRBV7-2 and TRBJ2-3, with 9 bases identical to TRBD2. V shed 0 bases and J 5 bases; nucleotides not matched to a gene: 3. This CDR3 has 15 residues. Germline V gene sequence: CDR1 SGHTA, CDR2 FQGNSA. This CDR3 reads CASSLAAGGVDTQYF. The CDR3 bases are TGTGCCAGCAGCTTAGCAGCGGGGGGCGTAGATACGCAGTATTTT.

The chain carries TRBV4-2 and TRBJ2-3; D unresolved. The germline V gene has CDR1 LGHNA and CDR2 YNFKEQ. The CDR3 has 14 residues. Trimming left V 2 bases short and J 0 bases short, with 6 bases between. This CDR3 is CASSQSSSTDTQYF. In DNA form, the CDR3 reads TGTGCCAGCAGCCAATCCTCAAGCACAGATACGCAGTATTTT.

The genes are TRBV5-1 and TRBJ1-1, with 8 bases aligning to TRBD1. Germline V CDR1 and CDR2: SGHRS, YFSETQ. After removal of 5 bases from V and 1 base from J, the junction contained 7 bases not matched to a gene. The CDR3 covers 15 residues. The CDR3: CASRETGGRNTEAFF. CDR3 DNA sequence: TGCGCCAGCAGGGAAACAGGGGGGAGGAACACTGAAGCTTTCTTT.

Comments on this clone: One junction end does not reproduce the germline sequence, and a read error may be involved. This sequence joins TRBV7-7 and TRBJ1-3; 8 bases map to TRBD1. This CDR3 comprises 15 residues. Per germline, CDR1 SSHAT and CDR2 FNYEAQ (reference sequence). The CDR3 bases are TGTGCTAGCAGCCAGGGACAGGCCGTGGGAAACACCATATATTTT. Amino acids: CASSQGQAVGNTIYF.

The V call is TRBV14, the J call TRBJ2-5, with no clear D. Germline V gene sequence: CDR1 SGHDN, CDR2 FVKESK. This CDR3 contains 12 residues. The ends were cut back, 1 base at V and 5 bases at J, with 5 bases in the middle. As DNA, the CDR3 is TGTGCCAGCAGCCAAGTCCGGGAGACCCAGTACTTC. Its protein product is CASSQVRETQYF.

The chain links TRBV6-5 to TRBJ2-1, with TRBD2 matching over 10 bases. Germline CDR1 and CDR2: MNHEY and SVGAGI. With 4 bases clipped from V and 1 base from J, the junction kept 4 bases outside the gene matches. There are 16 residues in the CDR3. DNA of the CDR3: TGTGCCAGCAGTTCCGAGGGACTAGCGTCCTACAATGAGCAGTTCTTC. It translates to CASSSEGLASYNEQFF.

V usage is TRBV2 and J usage is TRBJ2-2; 7 bases are a match to TRBD2. Looked up from germline, CDR1 is SNHLY and CDR2 is FYNNEI. There are 15 residues in the CDR3. V shed 4 bases, J shed 1 base, and the junction held 3 bases outside the gene matches. The DNA for the CDR3 is TGTGCCAGCAGTGTCTCTAGCGGGAACACCGGGGAGCTGTTTTTT. This encodes CASSVSSGNTGELFF.

The V call is TRBV15, the J call TRBJ2-5; tentatively, D is TRBD1 (5 bases). Trimming removed 8 bases at V and 5 bases at J, with 9 bases between. Germline V gene data show CDR1 as LNHNV and CDR2 as YYDKDF (reference sequence). The CDR3 has 11 amino acids. The CDR3 region has the DNA TGTGCCACCCAGGGCCGTGAGACCCAGTACTTC. This sequence encodes CATQGRETQYF. Variable domain in full (rest from reference TRBV15 and TRBJ2-5): DAMVIQNPRYQVTQFGKPVTLSCSQTLNHNVMYWYQQKSSQAPKLLFHYYDKDFNNEADTPDNFQSRRPNTSFCFLDIRSPGLGDTAMYLCATQGRETQYFGPGTRLLVL.

This clone is a singleton in its sample. The chain links TRBV5-1 to TRBJ2-7; weak D call: TRBD1 (5 bases). Germline-derived CDR1 and CDR2 are SGHRS and YFSETQ. V was clipped by 1 base and J by 3 bases, with 14 bases between them. The CDR3 consists of 15 residues. The CDR3 sequence is CASSLRAGNHYEQYF. The CDR3 nucleotides are TGCGCCAGCAGCTTGAGGGCAGGGAATCACTACGAGCAGTACTTC.

This clone was observed once. The chain is built from TRBV6-5 and TRBJ2-2; no clear D gene. This CDR3 contains 13 residues. CDR1 and CDR2 from the germline V gene are MNHEY and SVGAGI. V was clipped by 6 bases and J by 3 bases, with 8 bases between them. For the CDR3, the DNA is TGTGCCAGCAGCAGACATGACACCGGGGAGCTGTTTTTT. Its translation is CASSRHDTGELFF.

The gene calls are TRBV7-9 and TRBJ2-7, with 9 bases lining up with TRBD1. Germline lookup yields CDR1 SEHNR and CDR2 FQNEAQ (reference sequence). The CDR3 totals 14 residues. V shed 5 bases and J 4 bases; nucleotides not matched to a gene: 6. This CDR3 is CASSRGQGYYEQYF. DNA of the CDR3: TGTGCCAGCAGCCGGGGACAGGGTTATTACGAGCAGTACTTC.

Only a few counts were recorded for this clone. The V and J genes are TRBV5-4 and TRBJ2-1, with TRBD2 matching over 9 bases. Germline assignment: CDR1 SGHNT and CDR2 YYREEE (reference sequence). CDR3 length equals 16 residues. The V and J ends lost 6 bases and 4 bases, in that order; junction bases with no gene match: 11. The CDR3 sequence is CASNRRAGGIYNEQFF. The CDR3 DNA sequence: TGTGCCAGCAATCGAAGAGCGGGAGGTATATACAATGAGCAGTTCTTC.

The chain recombines TRBV6-6 with TRBJ2-7, with D maybe TRBD1 (5 bases). The V end was cut by 8 bases, the J end by 0 bases, with 8 bases between. The CDR3 consists of 12 residues. Germline V gene data show CDR1 as MNHNY and CDR2 as SVGAGI (reference sequence). CDR3 loop: CASATASYEQYF. CDR3 nucleotides: TGTGCCAGCGCGACAGCCTCCTACGAGCAGTACTTC.